A single sample gave rise to the 25 T cell receptor beta chains below, sequenced in a study of control samples from healthy donors and cancer patients. Produced via immunoSEQ multiplex PCR; TCRdb's table is partial and in-frame only. Here the sample spans roughly 20,000 clones, around 84% being singletons. Sequencing was performed on PBMCs. The receptors were gathered from a man aged 60 to 75 with colorectal cancer.

This clone was counted once. The chain couples TRBV7-9 to TRBJ2-4; possible D gene TRBD2, 5 bases. The CDR3 sequence is 14 residues long. The germline V gene encodes CDR1 SEHNR and CDR2 FQNEAQ (reference sequence). V was shortened by 5 bases and J by 6 bases, with 14 bases between the two germline ends. The CDR3, as DNA: TGTGCCAGCAGCACGGACGCAGGACTAAACATTCAGTACTTC. This codes for CASSTDAGLNIQYF.

The J gene is TRBJ2-5, the V gene TRBV7-9, with D maybe TRBD2 (5 bases). Trimming shortened V by 3 bases and J by 1 base, and 18 bases separated the two germline ends. CDR3 length: 17 amino acids. The germline CDR1 and CDR2 sequences are SEHNR and FQNEAQ (reference sequence). The CDR3 reads CASSFAGRGEIQETQYF. The CDR3 nucleotides are TGTGCCAGCAGCTTCGCCGGCCGGGGAGAGATCCAAGAGACCCAGTACTTC. Full variable domain (rest looked up from reference TRBV7-9 and TRBJ2-5): DTGVSQNPRHKITKRGQNVTFRCDPISEHNRLYWYRQTLGQGPEFLTYFQNEAQLEKSRLLSDRFSAERPKGSFSTLEIQRTEQGDSAMYLCASSFAGRGEIQETQYFGPGTRLLVL.

This clone was picked up one time. This sequence joins TRBV30 and TRBJ1-5; 9 bases fit TRBD1. V dropped 3 bases and J dropped 5; count of bases not matched to a gene: 8. The CDR3 extends over 15 amino acids. The V gene's germline CDR1 is GTSNPN and CDR2 SVGIG (reference sequence). The CDR3 DNA follows: TGTGCCTGGAGCACCGGGACAGGGAGCGATCAGCCCCAGCATTTT. This translates into CAWSTGTGSDQPQHF. The full variable domain, with the rest looked up from reference TRBV30 and TRBJ1-5, is SQTIHQWPATLVQPVGSPLSLECTVEGTSNPNLYWYRQAAGRGLQLLFYSVGIGQISSEVPQNLSASRPQDRQFILSSKKLLLSDSGFYLCAWSTGTGSDQPQHFGDGTRLSIL.

The chain joins TRBV5-4 to TRBJ2-7, with 10 bases aligning to TRBD2. Germline CDR1 reads SGHNT; CDR2 reads YYREEE (reference sequence). V shed 0 bases, J shed 11 bases, and the junction held 11 bases outside the gene matches. The CDR3 is 15 amino acids. The CDR3 loop reads CASSLGSSGGQTEYF. CDR3 in DNA: TGTGCCAGCAGCTTGGGGTCTAGCGGGGGCCAAACCGAGTACTTC.

The CDR3 is CASSPYPGSNTEAFF. DNA of the CDR3: TGTGCCAGCAGCCCTTATCCGGGATCTAACACTGAAGCTTTCTTT. The chain joins TRBV7-2 to TRBJ1-1; D remains ambiguous. There are 15 residues in the CDR3. Per the germline V gene, CDR1 is SGHTA and CDR2 is FQGNSA. Trimming pared 5 bases from V and 2 bases from J, leaving 15 bases between.

The chain recombines TRBV7-2 with TRBJ2-4; 14 bases map to TRBD2. The germline CDR1 and CDR2 sequences are SGHTA and FQGNSA. This CDR3 comprises 17 residues. Trimming removed 3 bases from V and 8 bases from J; junction bases left unmatched: 9. The CDR3 reads CASSFPGLAGGTDIQYF. CDR3 DNA: TGTGCCAGCAGCTTTCCCGGACTAGCGGGGGGCACGGACATTCAGTACTTC.

Worth noting for this clone: This sample includes further DNA sequences coding for the same CDR3. The V and J genes are TRBV5-1 and TRBJ1-1, with TRBD1 as a possible D gene (5 bases). V lost 4 bases and J lost 1, with 11 bases in between. This CDR3 contains 14 residues. The germline V gene encodes CDR1 SGHRS and CDR2 YFSETQ. For the CDR3, the DNA is TGCGCCAGCAGCCCCGGGACGGCGAACACTGAAGCTTTCTTT. Amino acid sequence: CASSPGTANTEAFF.

The rearrangement links TRBV5-8 to TRBJ2-7, with D possibly TRBD1 on 6 matching bases. The CDR3 sequence is 14 residues long. The V end was cut by 3 bases, the J end by 0 bases, with 10 bases between. Per the germline V gene, CDR1 is SGHTS and CDR2 is YDEGEE. CDR3 region: CASSSDRTSYEQYF. The DNA of the CDR3 is TGTGCCAGCAGCTCCGACAGGACCTCCTACGAGCAGTACTTC. The entire variable domain, with the rest obtained from reference TRBV5-8 and TRBJ2-7, is as follows: EAGVTQSPTHLIKTRGQQATLRCSPISGHTSVYWYQQALGLGLQFLLWYDEGEERNRGNFPPRFSGRQFPNYSSELNVNALELEDSALYLCASSSDRTSYEQYFGPGTRLTVT.

This chain's CDR3 is CASSLGQTSNQPQHF. For the CDR3, the DNA is TGCGCCAGCAGCTTGGGACAGACTAGCAATCAGCCCCAGCATTTT. This chain links TRBV5-1 with TRBJ1-5, with D maybe TRBD1 (5 bases). The V gene lost 0 bases and the J gene lost 0 bases, with 7 bases spanning the gap. CDR3 length: 15 amino acids. The germline V gene encodes CDR1 SGHRS and CDR2 YFSETQ. Looking up the rest from reference TRBV5-1 and TRBJ1-5 gives the full variable domain: KAGVTQTPRYLIKTRGQQVTLSCSPISGHRSVSWYQQTPGQGLQFLFEYFSETQRNKGNFPGRFSGRQFSNSRSEMNVSTLELGDSALYLCASSLGQTSNQPQHFGDGTRLSIL.

The chain combines TRBV7-9 with TRBJ2-3; D might be TRBD2 (6 bases). The CDR3 is 16 amino acids. Trimming removed 4 bases from V and 0 bases from J, with 14 bases in between. CDR1 and CDR2 from the germline V gene are SEHNR and FQNEAQ (reference sequence). CDR3 protein: CASSSPQLASTDTQYF. In nucleotides, the CDR3 is TGTGCCAGCAGCTCACCCCAACTAGCTAGCACAGATACGCAGTATTTT.

The rearrangement joins TRBV9 to TRBJ2-3, with 9 bases lining up with TRBD2. Germline CDR1 and CDR2: SGDLS and YYNGEE. V was clipped by 0 bases and J by 2 bases; unmatched bases: 4. CDR3 length: 16 amino acids. In nucleotides, the CDR3 is TGTGCCAGCAGCGTAGCAAGCGGGGGGAACACAGATACGCAGTATTTT. It codes for CASSVASGGNTDTQYF.

This clone occurred once. This rearrangement joins TRBV2 to TRBJ1-2, with D uncertain. V gave up 7 bases and J gave up 7 bases, with 13 bases separating them. The CDR3 spans 12 residues. CDR1 is SNHLY and CDR2 is FYNNEI in the germline V gene. In DNA form, the CDR3 reads TGTGCCAGCATTCTAGACCTGAGTGGCTACACCTTC. Its protein is CASILDLSGYTF.

The chain couples TRBV5-1 to TRBJ1-2; 8 bases are shared with TRBD1. Germline V CDR1 and CDR2: SGHRS, YFSETQ. The CDR3 covers 14 residues. Trimming at V came to 2 bases and at J to 8 bases, leaving 8 bases not matched to a gene. The CDR3 is CASSFWDRTLGYTF. CDR3 in DNA: TGCGCCAGCAGCTTCTGGGACAGGACCCTCGGCTACACCTTC.

CDR3 in amino acids: CASSQEGGSTEAFF. DNA of the CDR3: TGTGCCAGCAGCCAAGAGGGGGGTAGCACTGAAGCTTTCTTT. The gene calls are TRBV3-1 (or the pseudogene TRBV3-2) and TRBJ1-1, with a weak D call TRBD1 (5 bases). This CDR3 comprises 14 residues. Trimming left V 0 bases short and J 4 bases short, with 9 bases between. Germline V gives CDR1 LGHDT, CDR2 YNNKEL (reference sequence).

This clone has more than one count but fewer than ten. This chain links TRBV3-1 (or the pseudogene TRBV3-2) with TRBJ2-3; a weak D match, TRBD2 (5 bases). The CDR3 has 15 amino acids. Trimming removed 1 base from V and 3 bases from J, with 11 bases in between. Germline CDR1 and CDR2: LGHDT and YNNKEL (reference sequence). This CDR3 reads CASSQGLAVTDTQYF. The CDR3 coding sequence is TGTGCCAGCAGCCAAGGGCTAGCAGTGACAGATACGCAGTATTTT.

The chain couples TRBV4-3 to TRBJ2-1; tentative D call: TRBD1 (6 bases). Per germline, CDR1 LGHNA and CDR2 YSLEER. The CDR3 loop spans 16 amino acids. Deletions cut 1 base from V and 9 bases from J, with 19 bases between. Here the CDR3 reads CASSQGPRRRGIEQFF. For the CDR3, the DNA is TGCGCCAGCAGCCAAGGTCCCCGCCGCAGGGGTATTGAGCAGTTCTTC.

The chain carries TRBV11-3 and TRBJ2-7; 7 bases match TRBD1. J lost 2 bases, V lost 5 bases, and 6 bases had no gene match. Germline CDR1 and CDR2: SGHNT and YENEEA. The CDR3 totals 14 residues. The CDR3 DNA reads as TGTGCCAGCAGCCCCACCGACAGGGCCTACGAGCAGTACTTC. Encoded protein: CASSPTDRAYEQYF.

The chain links TRBV4-2 to TRBJ2-3, with D possibly matching TRBD2 (7 bases). The germline V and J ends were trimmed by 8 bases and 5 bases, with 35 bases remaining between them. This CDR3 is built from 20 residues. Germline values: CDR1 LGHNA, CDR2 YNFKEQ. DNA for the CDR3: TGTGCCAGCGGCGAAGACGAGGACGTAGGGGGGGGCGTACTCTTAGATACGCAGTATTTT. Encoded protein: CASGEDEDVGGGVLLDTQYF.

This chain uses TRBV3-1 (or the pseudogene TRBV3-2) with TRBJ1-1, with 9 bases aligning to TRBD1. CDR3 length equals 15 residues. Germline loops: CDR1 LGHDT, CDR2 YNNKEL (reference sequence). The trim removed 2 bases at V and 3 bases at J, leaving 4 bases unmatched. CDR3 DNA: TGTGCCAGCAGCCAACTGGGACAGGGCGACACTGAAGCTTTCTTT. Translation gives CASSQLGQGDTEAFF.

The chain employs TRBV5-4 and TRBJ1-2, with D possibly matching TRBD1 (5 bases). Trimming pared 4 bases from V and 2 bases from J, leaving 15 bases between. The CDR3 contains 15 residues. Germline lookup yields CDR1 SGHNT and CDR2 YYREEE (reference sequence). Written as DNA, the CDR3 is TGTGCCAGCAGCACCGAACAGGCCCCCAACTATGGCTACACCTTC. This gives the protein CASSTEQAPNYGYTF.

The chain couples TRBV5-1 to TRBJ2-5; 7 bases are a match to TRBD1. The CDR3 has 14 residues. Germline V gene data show CDR1 as SGHRS and CDR2 as YFSETQ. V lost 4 bases to trimming and J lost 1 base; unmatched junction nucleotides: 4. The CDR3 protein is CASSGWDSQETQYF. The CDR3 region has the DNA TGCGCCAGCAGCGGCTGGGACAGCCAAGAGACCCAGTACTTC. The variable domain in full, completed from reference TRBV5-1 and TRBJ2-5, reads KAGVTQTPRYLIKTRGQQVTLSCSPISGHRSVSWYQQTPGQGLQFLFEYFSETQRNKGNFPGRFSGRQFSNSRSEMNVSTLELGDSALYLCASSGWDSQETQYFGPGTRLLVL.

The chain uses TRBV4-1 and TRBJ2-5; D uncertain. The CDR3 spans 16 residues. V dropped 1 base and J dropped 1 base, with 13 bases sitting between them. Germline CDR1 MGHRA, CDR2 YSYEKL. CDR3 DNA: TGCGCCAGCAGCCAAGGGGATAGCCGCCGCCAAGAGACCCAGTACTTC. It codes for CASSQGDSRRQETQYF.

The rearrangement links TRBV2 to TRBJ1-4, with D possibly TRBD1 on 6 matching bases. Germline CDR1 and CDR2: SNHLY and FYNNEI. Trimming took 2 bases from V and 6 from J, leaving 13 bases between them. This CDR3 has 15 residues. CDR3 sequence (DNA): TGTGCCAGCAGTGAACAAACAGGGAGGTATGAAAAACTGTTTTTT. Its translation is CASSEQTGRYEKLFF.

The chain employs TRBV11-2 and TRBJ1-1; TRBD1 aligns across 9 bases. The CDR3 loop spans 16 amino acids. V lost 3 bases to trimming and J lost 2 bases; unmatched junction nucleotides: 7. The germline V gene has CDR1 SGHAT and CDR2 FQNNGV. In DNA, the CDR3 is TGTGCCAGCAGCTTGGGGACAGGGAGTCGCAACACTGAAGCTTTCTTT. Translated: CASSLGTGSRNTEAFF.

The chain links TRBV10-2 to TRBJ2-5; TRBD1 aligns across 9 bases. The junction had 9 bases not matched to a gene; V was cut back by 6 bases and J by 4 bases. The CDR3 is 15 residues long. Germline values: CDR1 WSHSY, CDR2 SAAADI. The CDR3, as DNA: TGCGCCAGCAGGGGGACAGGGAAGGGGGGAGAGACCCAGTACTTC. Protein product: CASRGTGKGGETQYF.